This paragraph reports one T cell receptor beta chain. V was cut by 0 bases and J by 5 bases, with 11 bases left in between. This CDR3 has 14 amino acids. In germline, CDR1 is SGHDT, CDR2 YYEEEE. These data belong to a study of blood T cell repertoires in COVID-19. Study summary: Nucleic acid was either cDNA or gDNA, and it came from T cells, B-cell-depleted T cells, or PBMCs.

Only in-frame clones appear in the TCRdb table, and some are missing; sequencing was by immunoSEQ multiplex PCR. The table lists 300,000 to 350,000 clones, 88% of them singletons. Sample: PBMCs or T cells enriched from blood (not recorded which). The chain employs TRBV5-6 and TRBJ1-2; no clear D. The source is a man aged 30 to 39 who had recovered from COVID-19. The CDR3 protein is CASSLGGRAYGYTF. The CDR3 DNA sequence: TGTGCCAGCAGCTTGGGAGGGAGGGCGTATGGCTACACCTTC.